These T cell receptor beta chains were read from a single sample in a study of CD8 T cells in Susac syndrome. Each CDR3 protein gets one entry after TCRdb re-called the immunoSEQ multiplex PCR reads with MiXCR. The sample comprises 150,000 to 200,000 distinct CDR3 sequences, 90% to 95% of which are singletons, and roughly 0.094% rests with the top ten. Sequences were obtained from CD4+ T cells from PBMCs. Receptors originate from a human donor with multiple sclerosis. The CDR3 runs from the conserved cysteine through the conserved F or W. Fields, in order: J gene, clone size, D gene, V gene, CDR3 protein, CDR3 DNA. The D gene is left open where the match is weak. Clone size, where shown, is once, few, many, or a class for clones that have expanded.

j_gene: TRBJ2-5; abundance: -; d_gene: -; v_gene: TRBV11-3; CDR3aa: CASSPTPNERRQETQYF; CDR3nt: TGTGCCAGCAGCCCGACCCCCAACGAAAGACGGCAAGAGACCCAGTACTTC
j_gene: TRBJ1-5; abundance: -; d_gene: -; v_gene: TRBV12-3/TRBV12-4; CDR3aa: CASSFGSRQPQHF; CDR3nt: TGTGCCAGCAGTTTCGGGTCGCGTCAGCCCCAGCATTTT
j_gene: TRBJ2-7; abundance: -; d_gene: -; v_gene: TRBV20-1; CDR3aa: CSAHPSGDEQYF; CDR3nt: TGCAGTGCCCACCCCTCGGGGGACGAGCAGTACTTC
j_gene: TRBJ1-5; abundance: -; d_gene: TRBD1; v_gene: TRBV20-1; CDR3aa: CSARDTGGQPQHF; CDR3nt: TGCAGTGCTAGAGACACAGGGGGCCAGCCCCAGCATTTT
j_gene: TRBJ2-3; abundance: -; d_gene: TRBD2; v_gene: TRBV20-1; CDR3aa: CSARREGGTDTQYF; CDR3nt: TGCAGTGCCAGGAGGGAGGGCGGCACAGATACGCAGTATTTT
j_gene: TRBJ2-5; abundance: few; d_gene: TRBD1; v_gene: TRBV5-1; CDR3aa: CASSLGTGQETQYF; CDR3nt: TGCGCCAGCAGCTTGGGGACAGGCCAAGAGACCCAGTACTTC
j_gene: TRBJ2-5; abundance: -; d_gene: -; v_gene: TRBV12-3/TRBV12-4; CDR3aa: CASSPLQRQETQYF; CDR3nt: TGTGCCAGCAGTCCCCTCCAGCGCCAAGAGACCCAGTACTTC
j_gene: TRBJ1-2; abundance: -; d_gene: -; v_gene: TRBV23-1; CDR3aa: CASSQSPDYTF; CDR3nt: TGCGCCAGCAGTCAAAGCCCGGACTACACCTTC
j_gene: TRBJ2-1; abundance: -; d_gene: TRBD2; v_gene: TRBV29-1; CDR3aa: CSVPPVSGRSYNEQFF; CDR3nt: TGCAGCGTTCCCCCAGTTAGCGGGAGATCCTACAATGAGCAGTTCTTC
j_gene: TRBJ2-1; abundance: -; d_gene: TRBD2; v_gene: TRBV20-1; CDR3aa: CSGLAVGDEQFF; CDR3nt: TGCAGTGGACTAGCGGTGGGTGATGAGCAGTTCTTC
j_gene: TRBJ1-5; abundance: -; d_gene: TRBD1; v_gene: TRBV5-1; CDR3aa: CASSPGQGAGQPQHF; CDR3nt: TGCGCCAGCAGCCCGGGACAGGGGGCCGGTCAGCCCCAGCATTTT
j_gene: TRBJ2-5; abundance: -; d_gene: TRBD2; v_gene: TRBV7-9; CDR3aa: CASSAPAGAGETQYF; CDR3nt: TGTGCCAGCAGCGCCCCGGCGGGAGCGGGGGAGACCCAGTACTTC
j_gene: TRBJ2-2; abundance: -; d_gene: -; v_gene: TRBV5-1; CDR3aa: CAGRPDHTGELFF; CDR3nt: TGCGCCGGCCGGCCCGACCACACCGGGGAGCTGTTTTTT
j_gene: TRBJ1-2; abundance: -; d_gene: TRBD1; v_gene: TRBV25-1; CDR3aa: CASSEYPGTGTTNYGYTF; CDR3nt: TGTGCCAGCAGTGAATATCCCGGGACAGGGACTACTAACTATGGCTACACCTTC
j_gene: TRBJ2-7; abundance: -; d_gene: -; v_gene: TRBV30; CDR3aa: CAWRGRGGYEQYF; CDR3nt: TGTGCCTGGAGGGGCAGGGGGGGATACGAGCAGTACTTC
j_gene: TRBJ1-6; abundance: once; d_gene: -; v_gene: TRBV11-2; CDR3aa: CASSLGNLETPLHF; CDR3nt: TGTGCCAGCAGCTTAGGAAATTTGGAAACACCCCTCCACTTT
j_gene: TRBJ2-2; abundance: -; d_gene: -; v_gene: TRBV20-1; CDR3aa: CSALGEAGELFF; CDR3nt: TGCAGTGCTCTGGGAGAGGCCGGGGAGCTGTTTTTT
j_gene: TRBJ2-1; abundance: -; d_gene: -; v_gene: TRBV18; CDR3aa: CASSPAGAPGEFF; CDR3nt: TGTGCCAGCTCACCAGCCGGGGCTCCTGGGGAGTTCTTC
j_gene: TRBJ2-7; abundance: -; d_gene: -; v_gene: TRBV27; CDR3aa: CASSLTDTRAPYEQYF; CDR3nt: TGTGCCAGCAGCCTTACGGACACAAGGGCTCCCTACGAGCAGTACTTC
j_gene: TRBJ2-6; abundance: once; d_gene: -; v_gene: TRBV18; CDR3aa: CASSRAPGANVLTF; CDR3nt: TGTGCCAGCTCAAGGGCTCCTGGGGCCAACGTCCTGACTTTC
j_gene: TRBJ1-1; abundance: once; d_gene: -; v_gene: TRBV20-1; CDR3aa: CSASKLNTEAFF; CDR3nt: TGCAGTGCTAGCAAATTAAACACTGAAGCTTTCTTT
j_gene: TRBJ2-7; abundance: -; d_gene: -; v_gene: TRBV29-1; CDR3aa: CSVAAGGYEQYF; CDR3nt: TGCAGCGTTGCAGCGGGCGGCTACGAGCAGTACTTC
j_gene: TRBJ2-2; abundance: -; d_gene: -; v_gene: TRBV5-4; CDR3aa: CASRKAGAFTGELFF; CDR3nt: TGTGCCAGCAGGAAGGCAGGGGCCTTCACCGGGGAGCTGTTTTTT
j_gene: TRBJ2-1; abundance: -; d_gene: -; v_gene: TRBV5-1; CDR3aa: CASSFPSGNEQFF; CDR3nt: TGCGCCAGCAGCTTTCCCTCGGGGAATGAGCAGTTCTTC
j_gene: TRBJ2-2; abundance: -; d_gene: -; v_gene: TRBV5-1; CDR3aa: CASSELGTINTGELFF; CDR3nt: TGCGCCAGCAGCGAACTAGGGACGATTAACACCGGGGAGCTGTTTTTT
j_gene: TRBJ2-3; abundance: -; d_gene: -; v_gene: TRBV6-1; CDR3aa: CASSRNTRSGTDTQYF; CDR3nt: TGTGCCAGCAGCCGGAACACGCGAAGCGGGACAGATACGCAGTATTTT
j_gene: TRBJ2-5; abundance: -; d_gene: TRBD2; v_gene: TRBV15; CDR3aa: CATGERGQETQYF; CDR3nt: TGTGCCACCGGCGAGCGGGGCCAAGAGACCCAGTACTTC
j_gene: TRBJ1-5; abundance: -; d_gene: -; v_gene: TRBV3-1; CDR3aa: CASSLYNEQPQHF; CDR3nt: TGTGCCAGCAGCCTTTACAATGAGCAGCCCCAGCATTTT
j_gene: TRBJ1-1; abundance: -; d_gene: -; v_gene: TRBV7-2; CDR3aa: CASSFRAFF; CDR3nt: TGTGCCAGCAGCTTTAGGGCTTTCTTT
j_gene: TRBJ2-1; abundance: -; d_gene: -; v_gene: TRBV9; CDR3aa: CASSVSRYNEQFF; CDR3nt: TGTGCCAGCAGCGTAAGTCGGTACAATGAGCAGTTCTTC
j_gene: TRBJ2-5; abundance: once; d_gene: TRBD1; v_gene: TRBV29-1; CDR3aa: CSVEGTGSPETQYF; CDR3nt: TGCAGCGTTGAAGGGACAGGGTCCCCCGAGACCCAGTACTTC
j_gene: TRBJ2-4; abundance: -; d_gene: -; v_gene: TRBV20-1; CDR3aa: CSAAEDLAKNIQYF; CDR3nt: TGCAGTGCCGCCGAGGATTTAGCCAAAAACATTCAGTACTTC
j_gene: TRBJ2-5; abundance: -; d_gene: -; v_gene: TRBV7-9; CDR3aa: CASSLREGGETQYF; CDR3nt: TGTGCCAGCAGCTTAAGGGAGGGGGGAGAGACCCAGTACTTC
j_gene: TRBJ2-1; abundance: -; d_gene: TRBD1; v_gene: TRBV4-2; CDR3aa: CASSQELGDRATIGHNEQFF; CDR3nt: TGTGCCAGCAGCCAAGAATTGGGGGACAGGGCTACCATAGGGCACAATGAGCAGTTCTTC
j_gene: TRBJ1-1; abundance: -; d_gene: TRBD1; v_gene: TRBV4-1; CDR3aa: CASSQGTGAGNTEAFF; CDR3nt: TGCGCCAGCAGCCAAGGAACAGGGGCCGGTAACACTGAAGCTTTCTTT
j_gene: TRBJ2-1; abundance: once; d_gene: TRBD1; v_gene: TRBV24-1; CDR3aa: CATSDFQGDDRNEQFF; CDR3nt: TGTGCCACCAGTGATTTCCAGGGGGACGATAGGAATGAGCAGTTCTTC
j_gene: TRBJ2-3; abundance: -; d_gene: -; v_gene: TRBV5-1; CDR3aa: CASSPGALTDTQYF; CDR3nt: TGCGCCAGCAGTCCCGGGGCTTTGACGGATACGCAGTATTTT
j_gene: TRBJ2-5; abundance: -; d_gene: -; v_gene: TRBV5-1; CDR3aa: CASSLTGTREETQYF; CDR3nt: TGCGCCAGCAGCCTGACAGGGACTAGAGAAGAGACCCAGTACTTC
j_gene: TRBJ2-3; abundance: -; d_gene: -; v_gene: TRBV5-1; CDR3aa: CASSMNPTGADTQYF; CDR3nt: TGCGCCAGCAGCATGAACCCGACGGGAGCAGATACGCAGTATTTT
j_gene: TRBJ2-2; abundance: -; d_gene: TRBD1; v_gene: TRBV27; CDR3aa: CASSFDRANTGELFF; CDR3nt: TGTGCCAGCAGTTTCGACAGGGCCAACACCGGGGAGCTGTTTTTT
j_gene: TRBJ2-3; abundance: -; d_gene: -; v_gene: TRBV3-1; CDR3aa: CASSLSPDLSDTQYF; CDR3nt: TGTGCCAGCAGCCTTAGCCCGGACTTGTCAGATACGCAGTATTTT
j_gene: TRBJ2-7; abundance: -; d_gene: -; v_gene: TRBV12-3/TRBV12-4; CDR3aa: CASGKAVPYEQYF; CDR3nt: TGTGCCAGCGGTAAAGCGGTTCCCTACGAGCAGTACTTC
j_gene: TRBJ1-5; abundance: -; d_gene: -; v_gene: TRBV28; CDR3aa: CASRGALKGLNNQPQHF; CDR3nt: TGTGCCAGCAGGGGTGCGCTCAAGGGGTTGAACAATCAGCCCCAGCATTTT
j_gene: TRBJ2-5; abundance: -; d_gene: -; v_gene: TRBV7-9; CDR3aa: CASSPRSRGETQYF; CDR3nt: TGTGCCAGCAGCCCCCGTTCGAGGGGAGAGACCCAGTACTTC
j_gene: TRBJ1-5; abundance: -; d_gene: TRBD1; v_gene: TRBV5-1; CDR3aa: CASSLATGDQPQHF; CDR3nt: TGCGCCAGCAGCTTGGCCACAGGGGACCAGCCCCAGCATTTT
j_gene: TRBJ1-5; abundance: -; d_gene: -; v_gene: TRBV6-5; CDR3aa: CASSPSRPQHF; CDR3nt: TGTGCCAGCAGTCCCAGCCGGCCCCAGCATTTT
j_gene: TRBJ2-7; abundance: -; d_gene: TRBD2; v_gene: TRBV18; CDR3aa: CASSPPLAGGRYEQYF; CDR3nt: TGTGCCAGCTCACCCCCGCTAGCGGGAGGGCGCTACGAGCAGTACTTC
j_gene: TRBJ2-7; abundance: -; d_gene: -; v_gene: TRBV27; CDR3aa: CASSSTGRYEQYF; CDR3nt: TGTGCCAGCAGTTCGACAGGTCGCTACGAGCAGTACTTC
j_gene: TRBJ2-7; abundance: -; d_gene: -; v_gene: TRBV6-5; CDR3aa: CASSYRTSSYEQYF; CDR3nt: TGTGCCAGCAGTTACCGGACTTCCTCCTACGAGCAGTACTTC
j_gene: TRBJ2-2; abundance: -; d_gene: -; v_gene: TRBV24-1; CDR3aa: CATRAPNTGELFF; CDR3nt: TGTGCCACCAGGGCCCCGAACACCGGGGAGCTGTTTTTT
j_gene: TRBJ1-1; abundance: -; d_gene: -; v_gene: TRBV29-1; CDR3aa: CSGTGLNTEAFF; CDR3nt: TGCAGTGGGACCGGACTGAACACTGAAGCTTTCTTT
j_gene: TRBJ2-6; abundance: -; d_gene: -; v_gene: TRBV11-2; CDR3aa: CASSLANAGSGANVLTF; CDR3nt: TGTGCCAGCAGCTTAGCCAACGCGGGCTCTGGGGCCAACGTCCTGACTTTC
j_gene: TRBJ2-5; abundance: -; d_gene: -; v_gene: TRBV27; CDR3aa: CASSTRPPGETQYF; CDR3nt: TGTGCCAGCAGCACCAGGCCGCCCGGAGAGACCCAGTACTTC
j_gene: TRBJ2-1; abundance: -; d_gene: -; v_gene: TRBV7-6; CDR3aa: CASSFTLRGEQFF; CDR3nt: TGTGCCAGCAGCTTTACTCTGAGGGGTGAGCAGTTCTTC